Listed here are 26 T cell receptor beta chains from one sample, sequenced in a study of T cells in localized non-small cell lung cancer. TCRdb's copy holds only in-frame clones and misses some; the assay was immunoSEQ multiplex PCR. This table has 45,000 to 65,000 clones, 80% to 90% appearing once. The source was peripheral blood, collected before any cancer treatment. Source of these receptors: a man aged 40-75 years with stage I squamous cell lung carcinoma.

This clone appeared a few times. The chain couples TRBV19 to TRBJ1-1; D is unclear. The V end was cut by 5 bases, the J end by 5 bases, with 12 bases between. The CDR3 loop spans 13 amino acids. Germline assignment: CDR1 LNHDA and CDR2 SQIVND (reference sequence). The CDR3 reads CASSQSGWTEAFF. In nucleotides, the CDR3 is TGTGCCAGTAGTCAGTCCGGGTGGACTGAAGCTTTCTTT.

V is TRBV15 and J is TRBJ2-2; 7 nucleotides match TRBD1. Per germline, CDR1 LNHNV and CDR2 YYDKDF (reference sequence). The CDR3 spans 14 residues. The trim removed 4 bases at V and 5 bases at J, leaving 4 bases unmatched. DNA for the CDR3: TGTGCCACCAGCATCGGGACAGATACCGGGGAGCTGTTTTTT. This translates into CATSIGTDTGELFF.

The rearrangement joins TRBV4-1 to TRBJ2-3; D could derive from TRBD1 or TRBD2 (6 bases each). This CDR3 spans 15 amino acids. The germline V gene encodes CDR1 MGHRA and CDR2 YSYEKL. Trimming left V 0 bases short and J 4 bases short, with 11 bases between. The CDR3 DNA reads as TGCGCCAGCAGCCAAGATTTGGGGGGCGCAGATACGCAGTATTTT. It encodes CASSQDLGGADTQYF.

The chain employs TRBV7-2 and TRBJ1-2, with D possibly TRBD1 on 5 matching bases. The ends were cut back, 3 bases at V and 4 bases at J, with 15 bases in the middle. CDR3 length: 15 amino acids. CDR1 is SGHTA and CDR2 is FQGNSA in the germline V gene. The CDR3 DNA is TGTGCCAGCAGCTTTAGCCGGGGCGGGGCCTATGGCTACACCTTC. It is translated as CASSFSRGGAYGYTF.

The V and J genes are TRBV30 and TRBJ1-5; a possible D gene is TRBD1 (6 bases). This CDR3 contains 15 residues. Looked up from germline, CDR1 is GTSNPN and CDR2 is SVGIG (reference sequence). The germline V and J ends were trimmed by 1 base and 5 bases, with 15 bases remaining between them. CDR3 region: CAWSGGTGWDQPQHF. As DNA, the CDR3 is TGTGCCTGGAGTGGGGGTACAGGGTGGGATCAGCCCCAGCATTTT. Full variable domain (rest looked up from reference TRBV30 and TRBJ1-5): SQTIHQWPATLVQPVGSPLSLECTVEGTSNPNLYWYRQAAGRGLQLLFYSVGIGQISSEVPQNLSASRPQDRQFILSSKKLLLSDSGFYLCAWSGGTGWDQPQHFGDGTRLSIL.

The gene calls are TRBV25-1 and TRBJ2-3; D possibly corresponds to TRBD2 (7 bases). V lost 3 bases and J 4 bases, leaving 14 bases between the germline ends. CDR3 length equals 15 residues. Germline lookup yields CDR1 MGHDK and CDR2 SYGVNS. The CDR3 spells CASSDPGEGSDTQYF. The DNA of the CDR3 is TGTGCCAGCAGTGATCCAGGGGAGGGTTCAGATACGCAGTATTTT.

This clone came up once. The genes are TRBV19 and TRBJ1-1; D may be TRBD1 (5 bases). V was shortened by 6 bases and J by 3 bases, with 11 bases between the two germline ends. CDR1 is LNHDA and CDR2 is SQIVND in the germline V gene (reference sequence). This CDR3 is built from 13 residues. CDR3 nucleotide sequence: TGTGCCAGTAGGGGGGACCAGCACACTGAAGCTTTCTTT. This sequence encodes CASRGDQHTEAFF.

V is TRBV30 and J is TRBJ1-2; D may be TRBD1 (5 bases). Germline loops: CDR1 GTSNPN, CDR2 SVGIG (reference sequence). The CDR3 length is 12 residues. V lost 3 bases and J 8 bases, leaving 13 bases between the germline ends. CDR3 protein: CAWSVKGPGYTF. Written as DNA, the CDR3 is TGTGCCTGGAGCGTAAAGGGGCCGGGCTACACCTTC.

This chain connects TRBV15 to TRBJ2-3, with 7 bases that match TRBD1. From germline, CDR1 is LNHNV and CDR2 YYDKDF (reference sequence). This CDR3 spans 17 amino acids. The V gene end was trimmed by 4 bases and the J gene end by 11 bases; junction bases not matched to a gene: 21. In DNA form, the CDR3 reads TGTGCCACCAGCACCTTAGGGACCTCACTTATCAGGGGGAGGCAGTATTTT. Protein: CATSTLGTSLIRGRQYF.

The rearrangement uses TRBV11-2 and TRBJ1-1; D is unresolved. This CDR3 has 10 amino acids. The germline gives CDR1 SGHAT, CDR2 FQNNGV. Trimming pared 6 bases from V and 11 bases from J, leaving 10 bases between. The CDR3 DNA follows: TGTGCCAGCAGTACAAGGGTGGCTTTCTTT. Protein sequence: CASSTRVAFF.

This clone was seen more than once but under ten times. The V call is TRBV10-3, the J call TRBJ2-7, with TRBD2 matching over 11 bases. CDR3 length: 16 amino acids. Germline V gene data show CDR1 as ENHRY and CDR2 as SYGVKD. V shed 8 bases and J 4 bases; nucleotides not matched to a gene: 13. The CDR3 coding sequence is TGTGCCATCGGGTTGACAACTAGCGGGGGACCTTACGAGCAGTACTTC. Amino acids: CAIGLTTSGGPYEQYF.

This clone was found once. The rearrangement links TRBV28 to TRBJ1-3, with D unresolved. V gave up 1 base and J gave up 2 bases, with 9 bases separating them. The CDR3 is made up of 15 amino acids. CDR1 and CDR2 from the germline V gene are MDHEN and SYDVKM. CDR3 nucleotides: TGTGCCAGCAGTTTATCGCCCGGGACTGGAAACACCATATATTTT. This encodes CASSLSPGTGNTIYF.

This sequence joins TRBV29-1 and TRBJ2-3; a weak D match, TRBD2 (7 bases). The germline gives CDR1 SQVTM, CDR2 ANQGSEA. This CDR3 comprises 15 residues. V was clipped by 8 bases and J by 0 bases, with 18 bases between them. CDR3 protein: CSSAEGGRSTDTQYF. CDR3 bases: TGCAGCTCTGCCGAGGGGGGGCGAAGCACAGATACGCAGTATTTT.

This sequence joins TRBV7-2 and TRBJ2-7, with TRBD2 matching 12 bases. In germline, CDR1 is SGHTA, CDR2 FQGNSA. The CDR3 is made up of 14 amino acids. Unmatched junction bases numbered 4, after V lost 6 bases and J lost 4 bases. CDR3 region: CASSTTSGSYEQYF. DNA of the CDR3: TGTGCCAGCAGTACGACTAGCGGGAGTTACGAGCAGTACTTC.

V and J are TRBV7-2 and TRBJ2-5; 9 positions match TRBD2. The CDR3 loop spans 16 amino acids. In germline, CDR1 is SGHTA, CDR2 FQGNSA. Germline trimming cut 4 bases from V and 5 bases from J; bases unmatched to any gene: 11. This CDR3 is CASSSQRAGGGETQYF. Written as DNA, the CDR3 is TGTGCCAGCAGCTCACAGCGAGCGGGAGGTGGGGAGACCCAGTACTTC.

The CDR3 is CASDGRTNEKLFF. The CDR3, as DNA: TGTGCCAGTGATGGACGTACTAATGAAAAACTGTTTTTT. V is TRBV2 and J is TRBJ1-4; no firm D call. The V gene lost 9 bases and the J gene lost 2 bases, with 10 bases spanning the gap. Germline loops: CDR1 SNHLY, CDR2 FYNNEI. The CDR3 is 13 amino acids.

This rearrangement joins TRBV28 to TRBJ2-3, with 7 bases aligning to TRBD2. The CDR3 extends over 16 amino acids. V dropped 6 bases and J dropped 0; count of bases not matched to a gene: 9. CDR1 is MDHEN and CDR2 is SYDVKM in the germline V gene. The CDR3: CASSLLAPGSTDTQYF. The DNA of the CDR3 is TGTGCCAGCAGCCTACTAGCGCCGGGAAGCACAGATACGCAGTATTTT.

This sequence joins TRBV7-6 and TRBJ1-1; D unclear. The germline V gene has CDR1 SGHVS and CDR2 FNYEAQ. CDR3 length: 13 residues. V was clipped by 3 bases and J by 2 bases, with 7 bases between them. CDR3 coding DNA: TGTGCCAGCAGCTTTGACATCAACACTGAAGCTTTCTTT. Its protein is CASSFDINTEAFF.

V is TRBV7-9 and J is TRBJ2-7, with D uncertain. V was pared by 5 bases and J by 4 bases, with 18 bases between. The CDR3 has 15 residues. CDR1 is SEHNR and CDR2 is FQNEAQ in the germline V gene (reference sequence). The CDR3 DNA follows: TGTGCCAGCAGCCCCCCCCGGCGAGCTCAGTACGAGCAGTACTTC. Residues: CASSPPRRAQYEQYF.

The V call is TRBV28, the J call TRBJ2-5, with D uncertain. The V and J ends lost 8 bases and 5 bases respectively, with 6 bases between them. The CDR3 is 10 amino acids. In germline, CDR1 is MDHEN, CDR2 SYDVKM. The CDR3 reads CASLRETQYF. The CDR3 DNA reads as TGTGCCAGCCTACGGGAGACCCAGTACTTC. The complete variable domain, with remaining parts taken from reference TRBV28 and TRBJ2-5, reads DVKVTQSSRYLVKRTGEKVFLECVQDMDHENMFWYRQDPGLGLRLIYFSYDVKMKEKGDIPEGYSVSREKKERFSLILESASTNQTSMYLCASLRETQYFGPGTRLLVL.

The chain recombines TRBV6-1 with TRBJ2-3, with TRBD2 matching 10 bases. The CDR3 totals 16 residues. Germline V gene lookup returns CDR1 MNHNS and CDR2 SASEGT. The J segment lost 5 bases and the V segment lost 0 bases, leaving 5 bases of the junction unmatched. CDR3 sequence reads: CASSEAILAGEDTQYF. The CDR3 DNA is TGTGCCAGCAGTGAAGCAATCCTAGCGGGAGAAGATACGCAGTATTTT.

The chain joins TRBV7-3 to TRBJ2-3; 7 nucleotides match TRBD1. The CDR3 has 14 amino acids. Germline CDR1 and CDR2: SGHTA and FQGTGA. Trimming at V came to 4 bases and at J to 4 bases, leaving 5 bases not matched to a gene. Here the CDR3 DNA reads TGTGCCAGCAGCTCGAAAACAGGGGCAGATACGCAGTATTTT. Its protein is CASSSKTGADTQYF.

V usage is TRBV7-9 and J usage is TRBJ1-2; 7 nucleotides align to TRBD1. The V gene's germline CDR1 is SEHNR and CDR2 FQNEAQ (reference sequence). This CDR3 is built from 17 residues. The trim removed 4 bases at V and 3 bases at J, leaving 14 bases unmatched. Here the CDR3 DNA reads TGTGCCAGCAGCTCCCTCCTGACAGGGACTACGGACTATGGCTACACCTTC. Protein sequence: CASSSLLTGTTDYGYTF.

The CDR3 here is CATQTRSGTDTQYF. As DNA, the CDR3 is TGTGCCACCCAAACACGGTCTGGCACAGATACGCAGTATTTT. The chain joins TRBV6-1 to TRBJ2-3; D remains unclear. The CDR3 loop spans 14 amino acids. The germline gives CDR1 MNHNS, CDR2 SASEGT. Trimming shortened V by 10 bases and J by 1 base, and 15 bases separated the two germline ends.

CDR3 sequence reads: CASSLREYQGIPNEKLFF. For the CDR3, the DNA is TGTGCCAGCAGTTTGAGGGAATACCAGGGGATCCCTAATGAAAAACTGTTTTTT. V and J are TRBV28 and TRBJ1-4; maybe TRBD1 (6 bases). Germline CDR1 reads MDHEN; CDR2 reads SYDVKM. Trimming left V 3 bases short and J 3 bases short, with 20 bases between. This CDR3 has 18 amino acids.

This chain joins TRBV16 and TRBJ2-7; maybe TRBD2 (6 bases). Trimming shortened V by 4 bases and J by 1 base, and 17 bases separated the two germline ends. Looked up from germline, CDR1 is KGHSY and CDR2 is FQNENV. The CDR3 length is 16 residues. This CDR3 reads CASSLKAGGQSYEQYF. As DNA, the CDR3 is TGTGCCAGCAGCCTCAAAGCAGGAGGGCAGTCCTACGAGCAGTACTTC.